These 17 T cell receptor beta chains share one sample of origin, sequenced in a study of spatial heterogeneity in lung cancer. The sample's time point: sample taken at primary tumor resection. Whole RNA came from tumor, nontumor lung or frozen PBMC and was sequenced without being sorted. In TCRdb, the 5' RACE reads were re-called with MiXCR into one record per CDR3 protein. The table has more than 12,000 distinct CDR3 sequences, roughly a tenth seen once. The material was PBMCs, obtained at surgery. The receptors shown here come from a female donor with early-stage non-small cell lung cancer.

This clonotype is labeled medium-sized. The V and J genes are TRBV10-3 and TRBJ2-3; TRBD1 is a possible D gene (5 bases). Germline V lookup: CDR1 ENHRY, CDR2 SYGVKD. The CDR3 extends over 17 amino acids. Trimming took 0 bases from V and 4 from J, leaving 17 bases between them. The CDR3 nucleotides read TGTGCCATCAGTGAGTCATCCTCGGACACCCGTGCAGATACGCAGTATTTT. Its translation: CAISESSSDTRADTQYF.

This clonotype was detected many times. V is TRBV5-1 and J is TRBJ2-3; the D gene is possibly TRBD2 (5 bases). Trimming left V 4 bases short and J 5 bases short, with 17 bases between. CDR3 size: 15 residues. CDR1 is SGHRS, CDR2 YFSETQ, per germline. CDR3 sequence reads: CASSPRGSPLDTQYF. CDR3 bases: TGCGCCAGCAGCCCCCGAGGGTCCCCACTAGATACGCAGTATTTT.

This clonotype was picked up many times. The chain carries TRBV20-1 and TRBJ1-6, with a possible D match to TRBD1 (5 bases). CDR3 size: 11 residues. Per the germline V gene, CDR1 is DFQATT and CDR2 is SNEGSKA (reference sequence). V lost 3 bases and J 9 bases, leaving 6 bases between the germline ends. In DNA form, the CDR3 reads TGCAGTGCTAGTGGGGGTTCACCCCTCCACTTT. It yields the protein CSASGGSPLHF.

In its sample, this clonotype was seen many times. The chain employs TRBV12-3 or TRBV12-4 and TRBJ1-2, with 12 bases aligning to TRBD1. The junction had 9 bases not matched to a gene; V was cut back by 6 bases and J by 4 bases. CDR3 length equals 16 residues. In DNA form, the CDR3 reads TGTGCCAGCAGCGATCGGGACAGGGGGCTCGGCTATGGCTACACCTTC. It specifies CASSDRDRGLGYGYTF.

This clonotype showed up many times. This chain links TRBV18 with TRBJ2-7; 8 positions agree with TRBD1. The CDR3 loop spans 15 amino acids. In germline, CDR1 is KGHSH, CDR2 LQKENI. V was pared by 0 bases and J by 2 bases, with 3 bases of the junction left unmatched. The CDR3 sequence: CASSPPGQATYEQYF. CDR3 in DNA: TGTGCCAGCTCACCACCGGGACAGGCCACCTACGAGCAGTACTTC.

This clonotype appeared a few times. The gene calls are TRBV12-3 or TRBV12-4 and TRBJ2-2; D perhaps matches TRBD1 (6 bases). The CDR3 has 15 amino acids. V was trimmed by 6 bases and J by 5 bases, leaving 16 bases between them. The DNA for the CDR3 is TGTGCCAGCAGAGCCTTTTCAGGGGTGACCGGGGAGCTGTTTTTT. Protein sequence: CASRAFSGVTGELFF.

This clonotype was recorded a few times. The chain's CDR3 is CASSEGQRGYGYTF. In DNA form, the CDR3 reads TGTGCCAGCAGCGAGGGACAACGGGGCTATGGCTACACCTTC. J is TRBJ1-2 and V is TRBV9; a possible D gene is TRBD1 (6 bases). The CDR3 sequence is 14 residues long. V lost 3 bases to trimming and J lost 4 bases, with 13 bases between them. Looked up from germline, CDR1 is SGDLS and CDR2 is YYNGEE.

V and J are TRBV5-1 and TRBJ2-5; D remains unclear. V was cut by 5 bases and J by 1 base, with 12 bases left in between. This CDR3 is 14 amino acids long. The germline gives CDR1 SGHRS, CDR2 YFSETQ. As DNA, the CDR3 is TGCGCCAGCAGACATTACATCACCCAAGAGACCCAGTACTTC. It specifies CASRHYITQETQYF. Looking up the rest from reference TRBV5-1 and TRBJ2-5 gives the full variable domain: KAGVTQTPRYLIKTRGQQVTLSCSPISGHRSVSWYQQTPGQGLQFLFEYFSETQRNKGNFPGRFSGRQFSNSRSEMNVSTLELGDSALYLCASRHYITQETQYFGPGTRLLVL.

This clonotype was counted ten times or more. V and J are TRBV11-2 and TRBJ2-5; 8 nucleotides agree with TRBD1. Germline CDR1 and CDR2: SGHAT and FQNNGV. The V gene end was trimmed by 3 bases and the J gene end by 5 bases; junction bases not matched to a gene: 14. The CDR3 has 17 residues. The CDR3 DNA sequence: TGTGCCAGCAGCTTCATCCTCGGACAGGGTGGGATGGAGACCCAGTACTTC. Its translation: CASSFILGQGGMETQYF.

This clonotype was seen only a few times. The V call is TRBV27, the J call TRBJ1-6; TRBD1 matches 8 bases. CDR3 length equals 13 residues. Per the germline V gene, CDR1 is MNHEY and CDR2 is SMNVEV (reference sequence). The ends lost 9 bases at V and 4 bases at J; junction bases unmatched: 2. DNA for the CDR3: TGTGCCAGTCGACAGGGGTATAATTCACCCCTCCACTTT. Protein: CASRQGYNSPLHF.

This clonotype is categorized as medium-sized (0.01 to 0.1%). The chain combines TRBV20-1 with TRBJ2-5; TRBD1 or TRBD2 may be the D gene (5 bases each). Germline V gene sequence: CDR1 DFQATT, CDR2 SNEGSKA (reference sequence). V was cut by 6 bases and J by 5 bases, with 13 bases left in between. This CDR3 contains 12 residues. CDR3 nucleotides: TGCAGTGCCCGTTCGGGACGGGAGACCCAGTACTTC. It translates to CSARSGRETQYF.

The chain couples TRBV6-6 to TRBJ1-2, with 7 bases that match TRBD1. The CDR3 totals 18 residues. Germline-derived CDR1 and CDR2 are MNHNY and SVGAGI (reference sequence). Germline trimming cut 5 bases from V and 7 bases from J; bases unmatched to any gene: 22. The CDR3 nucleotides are TGTGCCAGCAGTCGAGGACAGGCGAATTTAGGGGCCTTGGGTGGCTACACCTTC. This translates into CASSRGQANLGALGGYTF.

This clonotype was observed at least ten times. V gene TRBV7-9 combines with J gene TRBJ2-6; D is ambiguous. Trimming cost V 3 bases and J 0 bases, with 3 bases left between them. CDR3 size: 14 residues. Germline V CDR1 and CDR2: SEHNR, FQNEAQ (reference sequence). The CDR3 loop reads CASSFSSGANVLTF. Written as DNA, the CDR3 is TGTGCCAGCAGCTTTAGCTCTGGGGCCAACGTCCTGACTTTC.

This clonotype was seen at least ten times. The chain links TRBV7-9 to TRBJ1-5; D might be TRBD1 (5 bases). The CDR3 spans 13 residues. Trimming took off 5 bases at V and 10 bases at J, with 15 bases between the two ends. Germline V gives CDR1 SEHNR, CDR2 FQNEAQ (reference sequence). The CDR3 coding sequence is TGTGCCAGCAGCCCGGCGGGGGTTGTTCCCCAGCATTTT. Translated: CASSPAGVVPQHF.

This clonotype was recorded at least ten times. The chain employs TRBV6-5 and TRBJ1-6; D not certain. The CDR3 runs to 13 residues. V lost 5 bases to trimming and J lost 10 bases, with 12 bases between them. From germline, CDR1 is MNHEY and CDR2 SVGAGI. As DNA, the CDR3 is TGTGCCAGCAGTCCCACGCTTCAATCACCCCTCCACTTT. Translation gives CASSPTLQSPLHF.

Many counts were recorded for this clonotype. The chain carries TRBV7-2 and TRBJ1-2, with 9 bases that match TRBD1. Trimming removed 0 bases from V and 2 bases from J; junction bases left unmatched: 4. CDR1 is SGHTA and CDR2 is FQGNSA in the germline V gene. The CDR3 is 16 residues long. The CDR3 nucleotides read TGTGCCAGCAGCTTAGCGGGCGGGACAGGGAACTATGGCTACACCTTC. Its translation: CASSLAGGTGNYGYTF.

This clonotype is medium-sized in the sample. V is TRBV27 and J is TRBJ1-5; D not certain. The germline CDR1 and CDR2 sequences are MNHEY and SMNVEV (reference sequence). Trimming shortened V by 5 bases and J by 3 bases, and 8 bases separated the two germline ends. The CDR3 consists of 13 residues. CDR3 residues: CASSGRINQPQHF. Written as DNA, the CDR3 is TGTGCCAGCAGTGGACGGATCAATCAGCCCCAGCATTTT.